This is a list of T cell receptor beta chains from one sample in a study of regulatory T cells in long-lasting Graves disease. Each CDR3 protein gets one entry after TCRdb re-called the multiplex PCR reads with MiXCR. The table has a few hundred thousand distinct CDR3 sequences, 23% seen once. This sample comprised peripheral blood mononuclear cells (PBMCs), obtained when the disease was refractory, from a patient treated with antithyroid drugs. The receptors were sampled from a female donor with Graves disease. The conserved cysteine and the conserved F or W are not part of the CDR3 here.

J,V,CDR3
TRBJ1-1,TRBV29-1,SVETPRGEAF
TRBJ1-2,TRBV30,AWSVRYGYT
TRBJ1-4,TRBV6-2/TRBV6-3,ASSYSGQGDEKLF
TRBJ1-5,TRBV6-5,ASSYGARPQH
TRBJ2-2,TRBV14,ASSQELIRTTGELF
TRBJ2-5,TRBV5-1,ASSLGDTKETQY
TRBJ2-2,TRBV19,ASSTTAGNTGELF
TRBJ2-5,TRBV24-1,ATSDEGWQETQY
TRBJ2-1,TRBV3-1,ASSQDSSGAPYNEQF
TRBJ2-4,TRBV7-2,ASSFGGSEYIQY
TRBJ2-7,TRBV6-2/TRBV6-3,ASSGGTGKDYEQY
TRBJ2-7,TRBV20-1,SANRGRVGVEQY
TRBJ2-2,TRBV15,ATSSYTGELF
TRBJ1-3,TRBV28,ASGGQIGNTIY
TRBJ1-2,TRBV27,ASLLRWGAYGYT
TRBJ1-5,TRBV19,ASTQGVSQPQH
TRBJ2-7,TRBV6-5,ASSLNRLLVSSYEQY
TRBJ2-1,TRBV7-2,ASSLWTSEQF
TRBJ1-1,TRBV6-1,ASTQGPRTEAF
TRBJ2-1,TRBV7-2,ASSQDRFEGYEQF
TRBJ1-5,TRBV11-2,ASSPTRGVGQPQH
TRBJ2-2,TRBV7-2,ASSSGLSVSGELL
TRBJ2-1,TRBV7-6,ASSFGREGLYNEQF
TRBJ2-5,TRBV2,ASSLSRLAGVETQY
TRBJ1-1,TRBV28,ASTRMGTGGTEAF
TRBJ2-2,TRBV10-3,AIMAGENTGELF
TRBJ1-2,TRBV25-1,ASSEAFETGVGDYGYT
TRBJ1-3,TRBV7-2,ASSSSTNVADTIY
TRBJ2-2,TRBV5-1,ATKEFLANTGELF
TRBJ2-5,TRBV7-7,ASSLDAGGETQY
TRBJ1-2,TRBV6-1,ASSDSGTRYT
TRBJ1-2,TRBV15,ATSRRNPPGGDGYT
TRBJ1-2,TRBV10-3,AISESNPGQDYGYT
TRBJ2-7,TRBV20-1,SVSQNEQY
TRBJ2-5,TRBV5-1,ASSMGRGRETQY
TRBJ2-1,TRBV9,ASSPTTNEQF
TRBJ1-1,TRBV5-6,ASSLGGVTEAF
TRBJ1-6,TRBV27,ASSLRGSPLH
TRBJ2-2,TRBV3-1,ASSLAGGRTGELF
TRBJ2-7,TRBV7-9,ASSPPGGRKSYEQY
TRBJ1-5,TRBV19,ASSTSTGTQGNQPQH
TRBJ1-1,TRBV28,ASSRGQVSTEAF
TRBJ2-1,TRBV12-3/TRBV12-4,ASSLDASGRGNEQF
TRBJ2-7,TRBV6-1,ASSPLPPRYEQY
TRBJ2-7,TRBV7-9,ASSSDRAISYEQY
TRBJ1-3,TRBV7-8,ASSLSRGAFGNTIY
TRBJ2-7,TRBV2,ASSRAGTATYEQY
TRBJ1-5,TRBV5-8,ASSRRTGTNGIPNQPQH
TRBJ2-5,TRBV7-2,ASTRVETQY
TRBJ2-2,TRBV12-3/TRBV12-4,ASSPWNTGELF
TRBJ1-1,TRBV2,ASRQTGGGSTTEAF
TRBJ2-5,TRBV2,ASNTVSGGGETQY
TRBJ2-3,TRBV6-2/TRBV6-3,ASSELLAGASDTQY
TRBJ2-7,TRBV11-2,ASSLGRVNEQY